A selection of T cell receptor beta chains follows, all from one sample in a study of blood T cell repertoires in COVID-19. Assay: immunoSEQ multiplex PCR; the TCRdb copy retains only in-frame clones and omits some. Of about 83,000 clones in the sample, roughly 87% were seen once. Sequenced sample: peripheral blood. These receptors were obtained from a woman between 50 and 59 years old with active or convalescent COVID-19. Both conserved end residues are part of each CDR3. D genes are given only for firm matches. Clone size is shown for a subset of rows, as once, few, many or a class of expanded clone.

>13|NA|TRBJ1-5|TRBV18|NA
CASSRTADQPQHF
TGTGCCAGCTCACGAACAGCCGATCAGCCCCAGCATTTT
>15|NA|TRBJ1-2|TRBV9|once
CASSVAPRQDYGYTF
TGTGCCAGCAGCGTAGCTCCTAGACAGGACTATGGCTACACCTTC
>15|TRBD1|TRBJ1-3|TRBV5-5|few
CASSSLGTGKDTIYF
TGTGCCAGCAGCTCTCTGGGGACAGGGAAGGACACCATATATTTT
>15|TRBD1|TRBJ1-1|TRBV7-9|NA
CASSLGQGMNTEAFF
TGTGCCAGCAGCTTGGGACAGGGGATGAACACTGAAGCTTTCTTT
>13|NA|TRBJ1-1|TRBV6-5|few
CASSYGQYTEAFF
TGTGCCAGCAGTTATGGACAGTACACTGAAGCTTTCTTT
>15|TRBD2|TRBJ2-7|TRBV6-2/TRBV6-3|NA
CASSPGGAGAYEQYF
TGTGCCAGCAGCCCGGGTGGAGCGGGGGCATACGAGCAGTACTTC
>15|TRBD2|TRBJ2-2|TRBV3-1/TRBV3-2|NA
CASSQRGLATGELFF
TGTGCCAGCAGCCAACGGGGACTAGCCACCGGGGAGCTGTTTTTT
>15|NA|TRBJ1-3|TRBV7-8|NA
CASSLGWASGNTIYF
TGTGCCAGCAGCTTAGGGTGGGCCTCTGGAAACACCATATATTTT
>15|TRBD1|TRBJ1-1|TRBV19|NA
CASSDEQGAATEAFF
TGTGCCAGTAGCGACGAACAGGGGGCGGCCACTGAAGCTTTCTTT
>14|NA|TRBJ1-3|TRBV5-1|NA
CASSTGAGGNTIYF
TGCGCCAGCAGCACAGGCGCCGGGGGAAACACCATATATTTT
>15|TRBD2|TRBJ2-5|TRBV7-2|NA
CASSNGAGGQKTQYF
TGTGCCAGCAGTAACGGGGCGGGGGGGCAGAAGACCCAGTACTTC
>11|TRBD2|TRBJ2-3|TRBV12-3/TRBV12-4|NA
CASGGGDTQYF
TGTGCCAGCGGGGGGGGTGATACGCAGTATTTT
>14|TRBD1|TRBJ1-1|TRBV4-2|NA
CASSLRGPGTEAFF
TGTGCCAGCAGCCTCAGGGGGCCGGGGACTGAAGCTTTCTTT
>13|NA|TRBJ1-2|TRBV6-5|NA
CASSFRLDYGYTF
TGTGCCAGCAGCTTCCGGTTGGACTATGGCTACACCTTC
>14|NA|TRBJ2-3|TRBV7-3|NA
CASSPLTSTDTQYF
TGTGCCAGCAGCCCACTCACCTCCACAGATACGCAGTATTTT
>17|TRBD2|TRBJ2-7|TRBV4-1|NA
CASSQETSGGADYEQYF
TGCGCCAGCAGCCAAGAGACTAGCGGGGGGGCAGACTACGAGCAGTACTTC
>14|NA|TRBJ2-1|TRBV2|NA
CASNRRDIYNEQFF
TGTGCCAGCAATCGCCGGGACATATACAATGAGCAGTTCTTC
>14|NA|TRBJ1-2|TRBV24-1|NA
CATSEPQGKGGYTF
TGTGCCACCAGTGAACCCCAGGGAAAGGGTGGCTACACCTTC
>12|NA|TRBJ1-2|TRBV12-3/TRBV12-4|NA
CASSLAGDGYTF
TGTGCCAGCAGTTTAGCCGGGGATGGCTACACCTTC
>19|TRBD1|TRBJ2-7|TRBV15|NA
CATSREPAVDRTNPYEQYF
TGTGCCACCAGCAGAGAGCCAGCCGTGGACAGGACGAACCCCTACGAGCAGTACTTC
>16|TRBD1|TRBJ1-2|TRBV13|NA
CASSSQGASSNYGYTF
TGTGCCAGCAGTTCACAGGGGGCTTCTTCTAACTATGGCTACACCTTC
>16|TRBD1|TRBJ2-5|TRBV19|NA
CASSISSTGPQETQYF
TGTGCCAGTAGCATATCTTCGACAGGGCCGCAAGAGACCCAGTACTTC
>16|TRBD2|TRBJ2-3|TRBV15|NA
CATSRGGHASTDTQYF
TGTGCCACCAGCCGGGGGGGACACGCAAGCACAGATACGCAGTATTTT
>16|NA|TRBJ1-3|TRBV19|NA
CASSTQGGSSGNTIYF
TGTGCCAGTAGTACTCAGGGTGGGTCCTCTGGAAACACCATATATTTT
>15|NA|TRBJ1-2|TRBV7-9|NA
CASTDSSGFGYGYTF
TGTGCCAGCACCGACTCATCGGGTTTCGGCTATGGCTACACCTTC